Reported below is one TCR beta chain. Its antigen is not identified. These data are taken from a study of T cells after yellow fever vaccination. V gave up 0 bases and J gave up 1 base, with 10 bases separating them. CDR3 length: 16 residues. Per the germline V gene, CDR1 is MGHDK and CDR2 is SYGVNS. Study outcomes and limitations: One caveat is that FACS-sorted repertoires could contain abundant clonotypes contaminating from the bulk population. Post-booster reappearance was seen for most primary-vaccination clones (around 97% CD4, about 88% CD8).

Template switching with 5'RACE generated the TCR cDNA and added a universal primer site and UMIs. One entry per CDR3 protein results from TCRdb running MiXCR on the 5' RACE reads. The sample shows almost 600,000 distinct CDR3 sequences, approximately 13% of them seen only once. J is TRBJ1-3 and V is TRBV25-1, with D perhaps TRBD1 (6 bases). This TCR derives from a man aged 30 to 45 who received the YFV17D yellow fever vaccine. Sequences were derived from PBMCs, sampled on the day of the yellow fever booster vaccination. Here the CDR3 reads CASSEYTGYSGNTIYF. CDR3 coding DNA: TGTGCCAGCAGTGAATATACAGGGTATTCTGGAAACACCATATATTTT.